This T cell receptor beta chain was identified during a study of blood T cell repertoires in COVID-19 (TCRdb year 2020). The study in broad terms: Samples from collaborators originated in the United States, Italy and Spain and spanned both the acute and convalescent phases of COVID-19. The samples were drawn from the first 160 participants of the ongoing ImmuneRACE study and from over 950 subjects provided by 6 global collaborators. Where available, HLA class I and class II types were taken from metadata supplied by the sample provider and were not determined by assay-based typing. Deeply sampled blood TCRbeta repertoires from subjects exposed to, actively infected with, or recovered from COVID-19 were included in the dataset. The prospective study material was composed of cDNA or gDNA derived from T cells, B-cell-depleted T cells, or PBMCs. A de-identified subject ID, COVID-19 status, age in years and sex were almost always included in the sample metadata. The repertoires were released in a freely available public database meant as a resource for research on the immune response to SARS-CoV-2.

The paper's findings and limits, for the study overall: How much clinical and demographic metadata was included differed by source and by participant, and the metadata was provided uncurated.

TCRbeta CDR3 regions were amplified from genomic DNA by means of the immunoSEQ Assay, a bias-controlled multiplex PCR. For the original study's pipeline: Nucleated cell counts per sample were estimated from amplification of reference gene primers within the assay. To quantify the absolute abundance of each unique TCRbeta CDR3 rearrangement, sequence reads were collapsed and filtered. For each sample, productive Simpson clonality was calculated as the square root of Simpson's diversity index across productive rearrangements. The immuneACCESS repertoire file appears here via TCRdb, limited to in-frame rearrangements. These files lack a portion of the clones; in checked studies, under half of the deficit traces to unresolved V genes, and the cause of the others is not known. The V and J calls and the clone size are those of that table, but D and trimming were determined from the DNA. This sample has over 25,000 clones in its table, and 70% to 90% of those were observed once. Jointly, the top ten make up roughly 15% of the sample.

The collaborating institutions used their own protocols to collect whole blood in K2EDTA tubes. For TCRbeta analysis, collaborators shipped samples in one of three forms: frozen whole blood, isolated PBMCs, or DNA extracted from either of those sample types. Measured from the cysteine to the phenylalanine, the CDR3 is 16 residues long. Kept here is only the CDR3 DNA, which spans 48 bases and is read in frame from base 1. Between the V and J ends, shortened by 0 bases and 1 base respectively, the junction contains 12 bases. The CDR1 and CDR2 encoded by the germline V gene are SGHDN and FVKESK. About this clone itself: Its recognized antigen is unknown. Qualities for individual bases were not recorded, and no much larger clone is one base off.

Sequences were obtained from peripheral blood. This TCR was recovered from a man aged 65 to 85 with acute or convalescent COVID-19. Recombination linked TRBV14 to TRBJ1-1, and the D gene may be TRBD1, 6 bases matching. The DNA sequence is given as TGTGCCAGCAGCCAAGATCAGGGGACACAGAACACTGAAGCTTTCTTT. This encodes CASSQDQGTQNTEAFF.